Each of the 30 T cell receptor beta chains below was sequenced from the same sample in a study of T-cell memory formation after mild COVID-19. TCRdb ran MiXCR on the 5' RACE reads and lists one entry per CDR3 protein. The sample includes roughly 150,000 distinct CDR3 sequences, approximately 15% seen only once; the top ten take around an eighth. Input material: PBMCs or a T cell subset sorted from them (not recorded which). The receptors stem from an adult woman who had mild COVID-19 (a few samples of this study predate the infection). Cell type and time point are not known.

The sample holds a few counts of this clonotype. The chain is built from TRBV3-1 and TRBJ2-1, with TRBD2 as a possible D gene (5 bases). V was shortened by 3 bases and J by 5 bases, with 11 bases between the two germline ends. CDR3 length equals 14 residues. Per the germline V gene, CDR1 is LGHDT and CDR2 is YNNKEL (reference sequence). CDR3 loop: CASSQWLADNEQFF. The CDR3 coding sequence is TGTGCCAGCAGCCAGTGGCTAGCTGACAATGAGCAGTTCTTC.

This chain links TRBV18 with TRBJ2-1, with TRBD1 matching over 9 bases. The V and J ends lost 3 bases and 7 bases, in that order; junction bases with no gene match: 4. Germline-derived CDR1 and CDR2 are KGHSH and LQKENI. The CDR3 runs to 14 residues. The CDR3 here is CASSPRDRVNEQFF. CDR3 nucleotides: TGTGCCAGCTCACCGCGGGACAGGGTTAATGAGCAGTTCTTC.

This clonotype was picked up a small number of times. The rearrangement joins TRBV5-1 to TRBJ2-5; 12 nucleotides line up with TRBD2. J gave up 0 bases and V 4 bases, and 4 bases lay outside the gene matches. The CDR3 extends over 16 amino acids. Germline CDR1 reads SGHRS; CDR2 reads YFSETQ. The CDR3 loop reads CASSNRLAGDQETQYF. CDR3 nucleotides: TGCGCCAGCAGCAATAGACTAGCGGGAGACCAAGAGACCCAGTACTTC.

The V and J genes are TRBV2 and TRBJ2-7, with D hard to call. Germline V gene data show CDR1 as SNHLY and CDR2 as FYNNEI. V was trimmed by 2 bases and J by 9 bases, leaving 14 bases between them. CDR3 length: 13 amino acids. CDR3 in DNA: TGTGCCAGCAGTGAATCCACATTCGGCACGCAGTACTTC. Translated: CASSESTFGTQYF.

CDR3 region: CASSIGLSSYEQYF. DNA for the CDR3: TGTGCCAGTAGTATCGGACTGAGCTCCTACGAGCAGTACTTC. V and J are TRBV19 and TRBJ2-7, with TRBD2 as a possible D gene (5 bases). CDR3 length: 14 residues. Germline CDR1 reads LNHDA; CDR2 reads SQIVND (reference sequence). The V gene lost 3 bases and the J gene lost 0 bases, with 9 bases spanning the gap.

In this sample, this clonotype turned up a few times. Germline is not matched at one junction end, which may reflect a read error. The J gene is TRBJ2-2, the V gene TRBV10-3; maybe TRBD2 (5 bases). In germline, CDR1 is ENHRY, CDR2 SYGVKD. The CDR3 runs to 15 residues. The CDR3 DNA reads as TGTGCCATCATGTCGGGGATACTGAACACCGGGGAGCTTTTTTTT. Translation: CAIMSGILNTGELFF.

The J gene is TRBJ1-4, the V gene TRBV12-3 or TRBV12-4; 8 positions agree with TRBD1. This CDR3 spans 16 amino acids. V was pared by 5 bases and J by 10 bases, with 15 bases of the junction left unmatched. DNA of the CDR3: TGTGCCAGCAGTATCGGACAGGGCCCGTCGTCGGGAAAACTGTTTTTT. This codes for CASSIGQGPSSGKLFF.

This clonotype showed up just a few times. This rearrangement joins TRBV7-9 to TRBJ2-1, with D unresolved. The CDR3 is 14 amino acids. The germline V gene has CDR1 SEHNR and CDR2 FQNEAQ (reference sequence). V lost 1 base and J 5 bases, leaving 9 bases between the germline ends. CDR3 in amino acids: CASSLGGINNEQFF. For the CDR3, the DNA is TGTGCCAGCAGCTTAGGCGGAATAAACAATGAGCAGTTCTTC.

This chain links TRBV5-5 with TRBJ1-6, with 10 positions matching TRBD1. The ends lost 3 bases at V and 7 bases at J; junction bases unmatched: 4. This CDR3 is built from 15 residues. Germline V gene sequence: CDR1 SGHKS, CDR2 YYEKEE (reference sequence). DNA for the CDR3: TGTGCCAGCAGCTACGGGACAGGGGCGAATTCACCCCTCCACTTT. It is translated as CASSYGTGANSPLHF.

This clonotype was seen more than once but under ten times. The gene calls are TRBV4-1 and TRBJ1-1; D is unresolved. Trimming pared 1 base from V and 5 bases from J, leaving 17 bases between. Germline CDR1 and CDR2: MGHRA and YSYEKL. The CDR3 is made up of 16 amino acids. CDR3 coding DNA: TGCGCCAGCAGCCAAGGGATTACCCTGGGAGGGACTGAAGCTTTCTTT. Amino acids: CASSQGITLGGTEAFF.

This clonotype was seen more than once but under ten times. The chain carries TRBV14 and TRBJ2-7, with 7 bases lining up with TRBD2. The CDR3 is made up of 17 amino acids. V was clipped by 1 base and J by 0 bases; unmatched bases: 9. CDR1 and CDR2 (germline): SGHDN, FVKESK. DNA for the CDR3: TGTGCCAGCAGCCAAGCGGGGAGGGGCCTGAGCTCCTACGAGCAGTACTTC. This sequence encodes CASSQAGRGLSSYEQYF.

In this sample, this clonotype turned up a few times. The V call is TRBV5-1, the J call TRBJ1-1; 12 nucleotides match TRBD1. V shed 2 bases, J shed 5 bases, and the junction held 7 bases outside the gene matches. CDR3 size: 16 residues. CDR1 and CDR2 from the germline V gene are SGHRS and YFSETQ. CDR3 in amino acids: CASSFGDRGLNTEAFF. CDR3 sequence (DNA): TGCGCCAGCAGCTTCGGGGACAGGGGGCTAAATACTGAAGCTTTCTTT.

The V and J genes are TRBV24-1 and TRBJ1-2, with D possibly being TRBD1 (6 bases). Per the germline V gene, CDR1 is KGHDR and CDR2 is SFDVKD. V was shortened by 9 bases and J by 4 bases, with 20 bases between the two germline ends. The CDR3 totals 15 residues. CDR3: CATAGRGGGIYGYTF. The CDR3 DNA sequence: TGTGCCACCGCCGGTCGCGGGGGCGGGATCTATGGCTACACCTTC.

V gene TRBV29-1 combines with J gene TRBJ1-1, with D unresolved. There are 14 residues in the CDR3. From germline, CDR1 is SQVTM and CDR2 ANQGSEA. Deletions cut 7 bases from V and 1 base from J, with 16 bases between. Here the CDR3 reads CSAENIWGNTEAFF. CDR3 coding DNA: TGCAGCGCCGAAAACATCTGGGGGAACACTGAAGCTTTCTTT. Looking up the rest from reference TRBV29-1 and TRBJ1-1 gives the full variable domain: SAVISQKPSRDICQRGTSLTIQCQVDSQVTMMFWYRQQPGQSLTLIATANQGSEATYESGFVIDKFPISRPNLTFSTLTVSNMSPEDSSIYLCSAENIWGNTEAFFGQGTRLTVV.

The rearrangement links TRBV29-1 to TRBJ2-2; D ambiguous. The V end was cut by 4 bases, the J end by 3 bases, with 12 bases between. The CDR3 is made up of 14 amino acids. Per the germline V gene, CDR1 is SQVTM and CDR2 is ANQGSEA. CDR3 sequence reads: CSVGFGRHTGELFF. The CDR3 region has the DNA TGCAGCGTTGGGTTCGGGCGGCACACCGGGGAGCTGTTTTTT.

This clonotype has just a few counts. The chain links TRBV21-1 to TRBJ2-7; the D call in the table, TRBD1, was not verified against the DNA. TRBV21-1 is a known pseudogene. This CDR3 is 14 amino acids long. In DNA, the CDR3 is TGTGCCAGCCCCGGCCGAGGGGTGGACTACGAGCAGTACTTC. This gives the protein CASPGRGVDYEQYF.

This clonotype was counted a few times. The genes are TRBV12-3 or TRBV12-4 and TRBJ2-5; D may correspond to TRBD1 or TRBD2 (5 bases each). Trimming shortened V by 3 bases and J by 4 bases, and 15 bases separated the two germline ends. CDR3 length equals 15 residues. The CDR3 loop reads CASSFSEGTRETQYF. For the CDR3, the DNA is TGTGCCAGCAGTTTTTCTGAAGGGACGCGAGAGACCCAGTACTTC.

V is TRBV12-3 or TRBV12-4 and J is TRBJ1-1, with no clear D. V lost 4 bases, J lost 5 bases, and 14 bases lay in between. CDR3 length equals 14 residues. In DNA, the CDR3 is TGTGCCAGCAGTTCCAGGAGGCCGGGGACTGAAGCTTTCTTT. It encodes CASSSRRPGTEAFF.

This clonotype was counted at least ten times. The chain links TRBV7-9 to TRBJ2-3, with D maybe TRBD2 (6 bases). The CDR3 loop spans 16 amino acids. Germline lookup yields CDR1 SEHNR and CDR2 FQNEAQ (reference sequence). V was cut by 5 bases and J by 4 bases, with 19 bases left in between. In nucleotides, the CDR3 is TGTGCCAGCAGCGTCGGAGGGCGGTTAGCTGCAGATACGCAGTATTTT. It translates to CASSVGGRLAADTQYF.

The chain couples TRBV9 to TRBJ2-1, with 11 bases matching TRBD2. This CDR3 contains 14 residues. Germline CDR1 is SGDLS and CDR2 is YYNGEE. V lost 4 bases and J lost 8; bases outside the gene matches: 5. CDR3 DNA: TGTGCCAGCAGCACTAGCGGGAGTTGGGATGAGCAGTTCTTC. It yields the protein CASSTSGSWDEQFF.

This clonotype came up a few times. The V gene is TRBV4-3, the J gene TRBJ2-1; 10 bases map to TRBD2. Germline trimming cut 0 bases from V and 7 bases from J; bases unmatched to any gene: 18. The CDR3 is 20 amino acids. Per germline, CDR1 LGHNA and CDR2 YSLEER. DNA of the CDR3: TGCGCCAGCAGCCAAGATCCGAAGCGGGAGGGCCCCCCTTTGTGGAATGAGCAGTTCTTC. This sequence encodes CASSQDPKREGPPLWNEQFF.

The chain employs TRBV20-1 and TRBJ2-2; 8 bases map to TRBD2. The CDR3 length is 16 residues. Germline trimming cut 4 bases from V and 1 base from J; bases unmatched to any gene: 8. CDR1 and CDR2 from the germline V gene are DFQATT and SNEGSKA (reference sequence). CDR3 in DNA: TGCAGTGCTATCTCTAAGACTAGCGAGAACACCGGGGAGCTGTTTTTT. Protein: CSAISKTSENTGELFF.

The chain carries TRBV6-6 and TRBJ1-1; a possible D gene is TRBD1 (6 bases). The V end was cut by 2 bases, the J end by 1 base, with 11 bases between. The CDR3 has 15 residues. Germline CDR1 reads MNHNY; CDR2 reads SVGAGI (reference sequence). The CDR3 sequence is CASSYGGARNTEAFF. The CDR3, as DNA: TGTGCCAGCAGTTACGGGGGGGCGCGGAACACTGAAGCTTTCTTT.

V usage is TRBV6-5 and J usage is TRBJ1-3; D gene unclear. The germline V and J ends were trimmed by 0 bases and 3 bases, with 6 bases remaining between them. CDR3 length equals 14 residues. The germline CDR1 and CDR2 sequences are MNHEY and SVGAGI. The CDR3, as DNA: TGTGCCAGCAGTTACTCGCGGTATGGAAACACCATATATTTT. Protein product: CASSYSRYGNTIYF.

This chain joins TRBV7-9 and TRBJ2-3; TRBD2 is a possible D gene (5 bases). Germline V gene lookup returns CDR1 SEHNR and CDR2 FQNEAQ (reference sequence). The CDR3 is 13 amino acids. V dropped 1 base and J dropped 13 bases, with 15 bases sitting between them. The CDR3: CASSLDTADAEYF. The DNA for the CDR3 is TGTGCCAGCAGCTTAGATACAGCGGACGCTGAGTATTTT.

The chain links TRBV5-1 to TRBJ1-1; 11 nucleotides agree with TRBD1. The CDR3 is made up of 15 amino acids. Trimming at V came to 4 bases and at J to 4 bases, leaving 6 bases not matched to a gene. CDR1 and CDR2 from the germline V gene are SGHRS and YFSETQ. The CDR3, as DNA: TGCGCCAGCAGCACCGGACAGGGGGCCACCACTGAAGCTTTCTTT. It yields the protein CASSTGQGATTEAFF.

This sequence joins TRBV7-3 and TRBJ2-5; TRBD2 might be the D (5 bases). The germline V gene has CDR1 SGHTA and CDR2 FQGTGA. This CDR3 is 13 amino acids long. V dropped 5 bases and J dropped 2 bases, with 9 bases sitting between them. Written as DNA, the CDR3 is TGTGCCAGCAGCCGCGGGTCACAAGAGACCCAGTACTTC. This encodes CASSRGSQETQYF.

This clonotype was counted a few times. V is TRBV10-3 and J is TRBJ2-1; TRBD2 might be the D (6 bases). Germline CDR1 and CDR2: ENHRY and SYGVKD. The CDR3 consists of 16 residues. Deletions cut 6 bases from V and 0 bases from J, with 15 bases between. The CDR3 sequence is CAIRPSAASSYNEQFF. In DNA form, the CDR3 reads TGTGCCATCAGGCCTAGCGCGGCATCCTCCTACAATGAGCAGTTCTTC.

The gene calls are TRBV12-3 or TRBV12-4 and TRBJ2-1, with 8 bases lining up with TRBD1. This CDR3 region has 16 residues. V trimming: 2 bases; J trimming: 2 bases; junction bases outside the gene matches: 5. This CDR3 is CASSLFSGQAYNEQFF. In DNA form, the CDR3 reads TGTGCCAGCAGTTTATTCTCGGGACAGGCCTACAATGAGCAGTTCTTC.

This clonotype came up a few times. This chain joins TRBV11-2 and TRBJ1-6, with D perhaps matching TRBD1 (5 bases). V lost 5 bases and J 7 bases, leaving 24 bases between the germline ends. Germline V gene lookup returns CDR1 SGHAT and CDR2 FQNNGV. The CDR3 is 18 amino acids. CDR3 DNA: TGTGCCAGCAGCGAAGAGGGACGGACGTTAATAGGGAATTCACCCCTCCACTTT. The encoded protein is CASSEEGRTLIGNSPLHF.